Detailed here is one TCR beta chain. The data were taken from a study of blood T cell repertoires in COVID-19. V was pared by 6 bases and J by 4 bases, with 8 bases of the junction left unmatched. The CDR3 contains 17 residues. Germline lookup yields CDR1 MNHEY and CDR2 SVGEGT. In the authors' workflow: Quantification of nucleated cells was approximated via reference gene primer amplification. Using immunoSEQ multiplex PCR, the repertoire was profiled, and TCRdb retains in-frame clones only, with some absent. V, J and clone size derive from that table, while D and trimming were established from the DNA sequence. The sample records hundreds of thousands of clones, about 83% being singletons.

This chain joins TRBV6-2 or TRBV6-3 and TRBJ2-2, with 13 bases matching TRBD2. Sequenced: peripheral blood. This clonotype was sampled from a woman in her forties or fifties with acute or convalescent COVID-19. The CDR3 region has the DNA TGTGCCAGCAGCGACGGACTAGCGGGAGTGGTCACCGGGGAGCTGTTTTTT. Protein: CASSDGLAGVVTGELFF.